These 15 T cell receptor beta chains were sequenced from one sample in a study of shared clonotypes between healthy human individuals. Using immunoSEQ multiplex PCR, the repertoire was profiled, and TCRdb retains in-frame clones only, with some absent. The sample records about 2 million clones, 90% to 95% being singletons. The sample was naive CD4+ T cells sorted from blood. The sample's subset: CD45RA+ positively selected. Receptors were obtained from a man aged 18-30 years in good health.

The J gene is TRBJ2-7, the V gene TRBV7-2; D not certain. Trimming removed 1 base at V and 6 bases at J, with 13 bases between. CDR1 and CDR2 from the germline V gene are SGHTA and FQGNSA. There are 14 residues in the CDR3. In DNA, the CDR3 is TGTGCCAGCAGCTTAGATGGTCGTTCCGTCGAGCAGTACTTC. This gives the protein CASSLDGRSVEQYF.

The CDR3 DNA sequence: TGTGCCAGCAGTTACGGGGACAAATTGAACACCTTC. It specifies CASSYGDKLNTF. The chain carries TRBV6-5 and TRBJ1-2, with D possibly being TRBD1 (6 bases). The CDR3 contains 12 residues. Trimming stripped 2 bases from V and 12 bases from J, with 13 bases between. In germline, CDR1 is MNHEY, CDR2 SVGAGI.

The chain recombines TRBV6-1 with TRBJ2-4; possibly TRBD1 for D (6 bases). The CDR3 covers 14 residues. The germline gives CDR1 MNHNS, CDR2 SASEGT. V was clipped by 5 bases and J by 2 bases, with 10 bases between them. The DNA of the CDR3 is TGTGCCAGCAGTACACAGGGTTCCAAAAACATTCAGTACTTC. It translates to CASSTQGSKNIQYF.

Turning to this clone: Additional DNA sequences in this sample encode the identical CDR3. The V call is TRBV7-2, the J call TRBJ1-1; 8 positions match TRBD1. V shed 5 bases, J shed 1 base, and the junction held 3 bases outside the gene matches. Germline lookup yields CDR1 SGHTA and CDR2 FQGNSA. The CDR3 loop spans 14 amino acids. The CDR3 region has the DNA TGTGCCAGCAGCCGACAGGGGACGAACACTGAAGCTTTCTTT. As protein: CASSRQGTNTEAFF. The entire variable domain, with the rest obtained from reference TRBV7-2 and TRBJ1-1, is as follows: GAGVSQSPSNKVTEKGKDVELRCDPISGHTALYWYRQSLGQGLEFLIYFQGNSAPDKSGLPSDRFSAERTGGSVSTLTIQRTQQEDSAVYLCASSRQGTNTEAFFGQGTRLTVV.

The chain links TRBV7-2 to TRBJ2-1; possibly TRBD1 for D (6 bases). Germline lookup yields CDR1 SGHTA and CDR2 FQGNSA. V was clipped by 4 bases and J by 4 bases, with 11 bases between them. This CDR3 comprises 14 residues. In DNA form, the CDR3 reads TGTGCCAGCAGCTATTACGGACAGTACAATGAGCAGTTCTTC. This gives the protein CASSYYGQYNEQFF.

The V gene is TRBV2, the J gene TRBJ1-5; D gene ambiguous. Germline V gene lookup returns CDR1 SNHLY and CDR2 FYNNEI. The V end was cut by 6 bases, the J end by 0 bases, with 12 bases between. The CDR3 is 15 amino acids. CDR3 residues: CASSGVANSNQPQHF. The CDR3 coding sequence is TGTGCCAGCAGCGGGGTGGCGAATAGCAATCAGCCCCAGCATTTT. Complete variable domain (other parts from reference TRBV2 and TRBJ1-5): EPEVTQTPSHQVTQMGQEVILRCVPISNHLYFYWYRQILGQKVEFLVSFYNNEISEKSEIFDDQFSVERPDGSNFTLKIRSTKLEDSAMYFCASSGVANSNQPQHFGDGTRLSIL.

Concerning this clone itself: Other nucleotide sequences in the sample specify the same CDR3. The V call is TRBV9, the J call TRBJ1-5, with 8 bases fitting TRBD1. With 3 bases clipped from V and 0 bases from J, the junction kept 2 bases outside the gene matches. Germline V gives CDR1 SGDLS, CDR2 YYNGEE. The CDR3 contains 15 residues. CDR3 sequence: CASSATGGSNQPQHF. The CDR3 coding sequence is TGTGCCAGCAGCGCTACAGGGGGTAGCAATCAGCCCCAGCATTTT.

The CDR3 region has the DNA TGTGCCAGCAGCTTAGCTCGCGGGGTCGGGGAGCTGTTTTTT. Protein sequence: CASSLARGVGELFF. The chain employs TRBV11-2 and TRBJ2-2; TRBD2 might be the D (6 bases). The CDR3 totals 14 residues. V dropped 1 base and J dropped 7 bases, with 10 bases sitting between them. Germline V lookup: CDR1 SGHAT, CDR2 FQNNGV.

The chain combines TRBV13 with TRBJ2-5; D is possibly TRBD2 (6 bases). Germline-derived CDR1 and CDR2 are PRHDT and FYEKMQ (reference sequence). V lost 3 bases and J 7 bases, leaving 15 bases between the germline ends. CDR3 size: 14 residues. The CDR3 loop reads CASSFHSGAGTQYF. The CDR3 region has the DNA TGTGCCAGCAGCTTCCATAGCGGTGCCGGGACCCAGTACTTC.

The genes are TRBV11-2 and TRBJ1-1; D remains ambiguous. Germline CDR1 and CDR2: SGHAT and FQNNGV. This CDR3 spans 14 amino acids. Trimming stripped 1 base from V and 5 bases from J, with 11 bases between. CDR3 in DNA: TGTGCCAGCAGCTTAGTTACGGGGAGAACTGAAGCTTTCTTT. The encoded protein is CASSLVTGRTEAFF.

The J gene is TRBJ2-1, the V gene TRBV11-2; no firm D call. V lost 5 bases and J lost 1, with 15 bases in between. The CDR3 is made up of 16 amino acids. Germline V gene lookup returns CDR1 SGHAT and CDR2 FQNNGV. The CDR3 DNA is TGTGCCAGCAGCCCCGTGGGGTCTACTTCCTACAATGAGCAGTTCTTC. This gives the protein CASSPVGSTSYNEQFF.

J is TRBJ2-1 and V is TRBV2, with D unclear. Deletions cut 2 bases from V and 9 bases from J, with 8 bases between. This CDR3 comprises 12 residues. Germline loops: CDR1 SNHLY, CDR2 FYNNEI. The CDR3 is CASSEPPGEQFF. The CDR3 bases are TGTGCCAGCAGTGAACCCCCGGGTGAGCAGTTCTTC. Combining the CDR3 with reference TRBV2 and TRBJ2-1 gives the whole variable domain EPEVTQTPSHQVTQMGQEVILRCVPISNHLYFYWYRQILGQKVEFLVSFYNNEISEKSEIFDDQFSVERPDGSNFTLKIRSTKLEDSAMYFCASSEPPGEQFFGPGTRLTVL.

The chain recombines TRBV18 with TRBJ1-1; 9 bases align to TRBD1. Germline-derived CDR1 and CDR2 are KGHSH and LQKENI. Unmatched junction bases numbered 9, after V lost 4 bases and J lost 0 bases. The CDR3 is made up of 17 amino acids. CDR3 DNA sequence: TGTGCCAGCTCACTACAGGGGGCGCGGGTCATGAACACTGAAGCTTTCTTT. Its translation is CASSLQGARVMNTEAFF.

DNA for the CDR3: TGCGCCAGCACCCGGACTAGCGGGAGTAATGAGCAGTTCTTC. As protein: CASTRTSGSNEQFF. This chain joins TRBV4-1 and TRBJ2-1, with 13 bases matching TRBD2. The germline V gene has CDR1 MGHRA and CDR2 YSYEKL. The CDR3 extends over 14 amino acids. J gave up 7 bases and V 7 bases, and 4 bases lay outside the gene matches.

The CDR3 coding sequence is TGTGCCAGCAGCTTAGGAGCTAGCGGGAGTGCCTACAATGAGCAGTTCTTC. It specifies CASSLGASGSAYNEQFF. The chain links TRBV11-2 to TRBJ2-1, with 10 bases lining up with TRBD2. Germline lookup yields CDR1 SGHAT and CDR2 FQNNGV. The V segment lost 1 base and the J segment 2 bases; nucleotides outside the gene matches: 5. The CDR3 loop spans 17 amino acids.